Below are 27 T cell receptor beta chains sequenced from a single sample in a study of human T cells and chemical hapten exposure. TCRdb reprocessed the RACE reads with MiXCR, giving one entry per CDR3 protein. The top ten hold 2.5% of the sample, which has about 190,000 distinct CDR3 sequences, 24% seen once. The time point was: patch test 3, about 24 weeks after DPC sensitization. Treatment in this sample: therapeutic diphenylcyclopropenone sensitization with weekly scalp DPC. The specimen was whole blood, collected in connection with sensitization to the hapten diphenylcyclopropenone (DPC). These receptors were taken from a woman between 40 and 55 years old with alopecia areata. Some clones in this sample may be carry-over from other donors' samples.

CDR3 amino acids: CSVETGGSSSGANVLTF. The CDR3 DNA reads as TGCAGCGTTGAGACAGGGGGATCAAGCTCTGGGGCCAACGTCCTGACTTTC. The genes are TRBV29-1 and TRBJ2-6, with 9 bases identical to TRBD1. The CDR3 covers 17 residues. The V segment lost 3 bases and the J segment 0 bases; nucleotides outside the gene matches: 6. Germline V gene lookup returns CDR1 SQVTM and CDR2 ANQGSEA. The full variable domain, its missing parts supplied by reference TRBV29-1 and TRBJ2-6, is SAVISQKPSRDICQRGTSLTIQCQVDSQVTMMFWYRQQPGQSLTLIATANQGSEATYESGFVIDKFPISRPNLTFSTLTVSNMSPEDSSIYLCSVETGGSSSGANVLTFGAGSRLTVL.

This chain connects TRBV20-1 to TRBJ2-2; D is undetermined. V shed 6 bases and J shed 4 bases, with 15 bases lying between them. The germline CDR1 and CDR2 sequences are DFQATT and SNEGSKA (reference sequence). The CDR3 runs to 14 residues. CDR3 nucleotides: TGCAGTGCCCCTGTCGGAGCTAGCACCGGGGAGCTGTTTTTT. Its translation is CSAPVGASTGELFF.

The DNA of the CDR3 is TGTGCCACCCTCCTGGGCACCGGGGAGCTGTTTTTT. It yields the protein CATLLGTGELFF. The gene calls are TRBV27 and TRBJ2-2; D is ambiguous. The CDR3 contains 12 residues. Germline V gives CDR1 MNHEY, CDR2 SMNVEV (reference sequence). Trimming shortened V by 10 bases and J by 4 bases, and 10 bases separated the two germline ends.

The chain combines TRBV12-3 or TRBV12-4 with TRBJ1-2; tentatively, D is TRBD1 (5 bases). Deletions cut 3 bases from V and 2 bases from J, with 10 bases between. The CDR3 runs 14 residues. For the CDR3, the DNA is TGTGCCAGCAGTTTTGGGGCGGGGAACTATGGCTACACCTTC. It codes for CASSFGAGNYGYTF.

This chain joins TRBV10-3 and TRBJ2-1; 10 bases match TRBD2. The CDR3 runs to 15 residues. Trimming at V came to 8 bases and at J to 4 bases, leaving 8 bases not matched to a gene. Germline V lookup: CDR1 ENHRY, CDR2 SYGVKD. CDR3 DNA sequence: TGTGCCATCTCGCACCCGGGACTAGCGTACAATGAGCAGTTCTTC. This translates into CAISHPGLAYNEQFF.

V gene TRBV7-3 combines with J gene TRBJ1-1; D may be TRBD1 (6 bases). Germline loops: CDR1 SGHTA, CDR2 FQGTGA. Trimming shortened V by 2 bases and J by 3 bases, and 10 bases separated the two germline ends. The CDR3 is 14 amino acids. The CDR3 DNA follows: TGTGCCAGCAGCTTATTCGCAGGGGACACTGAAGCTTTCTTT. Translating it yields CASSLFAGDTEAFF.

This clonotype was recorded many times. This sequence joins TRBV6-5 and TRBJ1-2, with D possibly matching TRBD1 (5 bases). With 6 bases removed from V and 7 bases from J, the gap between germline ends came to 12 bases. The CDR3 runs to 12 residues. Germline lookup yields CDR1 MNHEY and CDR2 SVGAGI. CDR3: CASSHDRVGYTF. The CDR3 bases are TGTGCCAGCAGCCACGACAGAGTTGGCTACACCTTC.

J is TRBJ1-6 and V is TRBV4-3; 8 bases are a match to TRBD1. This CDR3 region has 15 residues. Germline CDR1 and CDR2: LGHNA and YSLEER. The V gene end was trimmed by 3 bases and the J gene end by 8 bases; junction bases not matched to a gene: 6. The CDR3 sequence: CASSQTGAADSPLHF. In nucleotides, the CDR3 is TGCGCCAGCAGCCAGACAGGGGCCGCAGATTCACCCCTCCACTTT.

CDR3 residues: CSAHGQIFSNGYTF. DNA for the CDR3: TGCAGTGCACACGGACAGATCTTTTCGAATGGCTACACCTTC. V usage is TRBV20-1 and J usage is TRBJ1-2, with D possibly TRBD1 on 6 matching bases. Trimming took off 6 bases at V and 6 bases at J, with 20 bases between the two ends. The CDR3 runs to 14 residues. CDR1 is DFQATT and CDR2 is SNEGSKA in the germline V gene (reference sequence).

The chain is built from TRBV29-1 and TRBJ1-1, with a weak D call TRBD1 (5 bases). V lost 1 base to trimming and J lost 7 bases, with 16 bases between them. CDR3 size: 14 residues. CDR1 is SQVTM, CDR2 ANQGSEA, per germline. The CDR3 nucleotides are TGCAGCGTTGAAGGAAGGTTCGGGGACGTTGAAGCTTTCTTT. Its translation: CSVEGRFGDVEAFF.

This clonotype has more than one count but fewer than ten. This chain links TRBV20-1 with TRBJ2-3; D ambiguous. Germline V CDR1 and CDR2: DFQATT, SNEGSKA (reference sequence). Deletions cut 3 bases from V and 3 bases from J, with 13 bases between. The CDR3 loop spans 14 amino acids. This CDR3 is CSASGGFATDTQYF. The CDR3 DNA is TGCAGTGCTAGCGGCGGCTTCGCTACAGATACGCAGTATTTT.

The CDR3 region is CSARDRAESTDTQYF. The CDR3 nucleotides read TGCAGTGCTAGAGACCGGGCGGAATCGACAGATACGCAGTATTTT. This rearrangement joins TRBV20-1 to TRBJ2-3, with D uncertain. The CDR3 loop spans 15 amino acids. Germline CDR1 DFQATT, CDR2 SNEGSKA (reference sequence). Between the trimmed V and J ends, which lost 0 bases and 3 bases, there was a span of 13 bases.

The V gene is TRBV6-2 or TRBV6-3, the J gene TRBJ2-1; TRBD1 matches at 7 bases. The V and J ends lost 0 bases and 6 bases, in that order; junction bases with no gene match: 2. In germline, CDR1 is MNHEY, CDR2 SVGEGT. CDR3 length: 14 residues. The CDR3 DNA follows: TGTGCCAGCAGTTACTCGAACAGGGGCAATGAGCAGTTCTTC. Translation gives CASSYSNRGNEQFF.

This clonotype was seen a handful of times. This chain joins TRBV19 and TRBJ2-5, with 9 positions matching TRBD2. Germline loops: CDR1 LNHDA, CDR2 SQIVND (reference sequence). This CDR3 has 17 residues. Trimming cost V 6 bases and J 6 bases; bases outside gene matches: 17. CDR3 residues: CASSPTSGRTRIKTQYF. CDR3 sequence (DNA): TGTGCCAGTAGCCCGACTAGCGGTCGAACCCGGATTAAGACCCAGTACTTC.

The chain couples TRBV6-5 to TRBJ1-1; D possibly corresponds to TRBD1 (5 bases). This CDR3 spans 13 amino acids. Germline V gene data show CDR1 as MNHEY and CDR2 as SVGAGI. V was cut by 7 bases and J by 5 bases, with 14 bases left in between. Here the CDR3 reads CASNAGKWTEAFF. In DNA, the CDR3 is TGTGCCAGCAATGCAGGGAAGTGGACTGAAGCTTTCTTT.

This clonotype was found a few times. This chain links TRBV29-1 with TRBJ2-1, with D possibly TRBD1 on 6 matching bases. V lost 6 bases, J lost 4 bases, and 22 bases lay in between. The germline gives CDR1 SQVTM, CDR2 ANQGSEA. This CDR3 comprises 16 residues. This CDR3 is CSVITGRTGPYNEQFF. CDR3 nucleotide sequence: TGCAGCGTCATCACGGGGAGAACAGGGCCTTACAATGAGCAGTTCTTC.

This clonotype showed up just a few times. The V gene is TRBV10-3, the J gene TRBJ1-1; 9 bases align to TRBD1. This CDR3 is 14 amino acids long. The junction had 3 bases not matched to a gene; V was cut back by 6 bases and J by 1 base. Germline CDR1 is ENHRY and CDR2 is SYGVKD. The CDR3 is CAIRPGQGNTEAFF. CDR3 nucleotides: TGTGCCATCAGGCCGGGACAGGGGAACACTGAAGCTTTCTTT.

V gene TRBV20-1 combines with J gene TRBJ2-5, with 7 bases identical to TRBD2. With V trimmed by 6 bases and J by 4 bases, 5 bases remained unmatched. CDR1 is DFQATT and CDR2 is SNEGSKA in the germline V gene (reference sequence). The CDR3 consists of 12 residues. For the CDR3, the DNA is TGCAGTGCAACGGGAGGTCGAGAGACCCAGTACTTC. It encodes CSATGGRETQYF.

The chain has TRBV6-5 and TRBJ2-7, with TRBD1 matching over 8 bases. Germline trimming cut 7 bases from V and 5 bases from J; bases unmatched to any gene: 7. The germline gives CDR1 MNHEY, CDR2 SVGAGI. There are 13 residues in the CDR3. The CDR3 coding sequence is TGTGCCAGCACTCGGGCAGGGGGCCACGAGCAGTACTTC. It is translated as CASTRAGGHEQYF.

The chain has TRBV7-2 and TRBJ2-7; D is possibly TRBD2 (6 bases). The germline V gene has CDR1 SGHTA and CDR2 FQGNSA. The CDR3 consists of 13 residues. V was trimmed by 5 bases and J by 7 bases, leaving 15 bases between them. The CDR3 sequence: CASSTGVREEQYF. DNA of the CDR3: TGTGCCAGCAGCACGGGGGTAAGGGAAGAGCAGTACTTC.

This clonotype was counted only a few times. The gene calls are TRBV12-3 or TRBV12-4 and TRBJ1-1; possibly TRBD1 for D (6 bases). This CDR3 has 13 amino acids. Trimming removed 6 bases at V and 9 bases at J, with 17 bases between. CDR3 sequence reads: CASSLKDSTKAFF. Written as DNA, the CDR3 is TGTGCCAGCAGCCTAAAGGACAGCACCAAAGCTTTCTTT.

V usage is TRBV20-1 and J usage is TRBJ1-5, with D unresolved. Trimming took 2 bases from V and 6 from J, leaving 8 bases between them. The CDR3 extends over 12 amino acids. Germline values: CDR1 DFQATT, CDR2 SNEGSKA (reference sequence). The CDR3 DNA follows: TGCAGTGCTAGAATGGGGAGTCAGCCCCAGCATTTT. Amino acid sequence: CSARMGSQPQHF.

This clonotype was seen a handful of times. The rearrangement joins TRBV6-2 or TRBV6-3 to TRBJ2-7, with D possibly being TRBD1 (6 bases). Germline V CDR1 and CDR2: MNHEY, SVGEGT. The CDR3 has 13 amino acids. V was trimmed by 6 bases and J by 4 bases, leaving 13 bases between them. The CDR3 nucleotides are TGTGCCAGCAGAGAGACAGGTAGTTACGAGCAGTACTTC. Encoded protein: CASRETGSYEQYF.

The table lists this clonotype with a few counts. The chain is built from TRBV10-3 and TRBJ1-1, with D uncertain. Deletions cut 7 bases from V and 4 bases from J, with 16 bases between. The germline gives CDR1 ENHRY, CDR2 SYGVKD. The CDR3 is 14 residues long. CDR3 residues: CAIKNPGKATEAFF. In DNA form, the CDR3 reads TGTGCCATCAAGAACCCGGGGAAGGCCACTGAAGCTTTCTTT.

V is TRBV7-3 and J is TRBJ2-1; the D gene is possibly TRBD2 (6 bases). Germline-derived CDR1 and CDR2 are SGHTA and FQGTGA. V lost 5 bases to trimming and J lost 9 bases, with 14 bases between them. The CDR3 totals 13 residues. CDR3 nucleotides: TGTGCCAGCAGCCCCTCCTCGCGGGGTGAGCAGTTCTTC. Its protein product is CASSPSSRGEQFF.

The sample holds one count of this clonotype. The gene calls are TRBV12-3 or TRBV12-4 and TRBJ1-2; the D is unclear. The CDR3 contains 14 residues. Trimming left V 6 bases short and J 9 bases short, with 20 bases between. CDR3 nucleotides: TGTGCCAGCAGATCCGCCGGGAAACCAGATAGCTACACCTTC. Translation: CASRSAGKPDSYTF.

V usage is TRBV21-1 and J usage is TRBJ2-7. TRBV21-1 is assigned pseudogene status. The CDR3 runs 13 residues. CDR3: CASSFADTYEQYF. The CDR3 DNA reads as TGTGCCAGCAGCTTCGCAGATACCTACGAGCAGTACTTC.